This entry lists 10 T cell receptor beta chains sequenced from one sample in a study of shared clonotypes between healthy human individuals. Using immunoSEQ multiplex PCR, the repertoire was profiled, and TCRdb retains in-frame clones only, with some absent. This table holds about 2.4 million clones, approximately 93% found once. Sequences were obtained from naive CD4+ T cells from PBMCs. Documented subset: CD45RA+ positively selected. Receptors originate from a man aged 18 to 30 in good health. Some clones in this sample may be carry-over from other donors' samples.

V gene TRBV4-3 combines with J gene TRBJ1-2, with D maybe TRBD1 (5 bases). Trimming took off 4 bases at V and 2 bases at J, with 11 bases between the two ends. The length of the CDR3 is 14 residues. CDR1 LGHNA and CDR2 YSLEER come from the germline V gene. The CDR3: CASSPLQGNYGYTF. CDR3 nucleotides: TGCGCCAGCAGCCCCCTTCAGGGCAACTATGGCTACACCTTC.

The rearrangement uses TRBV18 and TRBJ2-3, with no clear D. CDR3 length: 14 residues. CDR1 is KGHSH, CDR2 LQKENI, per germline. V was clipped by 1 base and J by 5 bases, with 10 bases between them. The CDR3 protein is CASSPLIIGDTQYF. The DNA for the CDR3 is TGTGCCAGCTCACCACTCATAATAGGAGATACGCAGTATTTT.

The chain joins TRBV27 to TRBJ2-6; a weak D match, TRBD1 (6 bases). V was trimmed by 6 bases and J by 3 bases, leaving 12 bases between them. Germline V lookup: CDR1 MNHEY, CDR2 SMNVEV (reference sequence). The CDR3 has 15 amino acids. The CDR3 region is CASRFTGLGANVLTF. CDR3 DNA sequence: TGTGCCAGCAGGTTTACAGGGCTTGGGGCCAACGTCCTGACTTTC.

This chain uses TRBV5-1 with TRBJ2-7; the match to TRBD2 covers 12 bases. The V gene end was trimmed by 4 bases and the J gene end by 5 bases; junction bases not matched to a gene: 10. The CDR3 covers 16 residues. CDR1 is SGHRS, CDR2 YFSETQ, per germline. For the CDR3, the DNA is TGCGCCAGCAGCCCGTCTAGCGGGAGGGCCGAAAACGAGCAGTACTTC. Translation: CASSPSSGRAENEQYF.

This chain links TRBV18 with TRBJ2-3; 13 bases map to TRBD2. The CDR3 consists of 16 residues. Germline lookup yields CDR1 KGHSH and CDR2 LQKENI. V shed 5 bases and J 4 bases; nucleotides not matched to a gene: 6. CDR3 bases: TGTGCCAGCTCAACGCGGACTAGCGGGAGTGCAGATACGCAGTATTTT. Amino acids: CASSTRTSGSADTQYF.

This clone was seen more than once but under ten times. Within the sample, other DNA sequences also encode this same CDR3. The V and J genes are TRBV5-1 and TRBJ2-2, with 8 bases matching TRBD1. Germline V lookup: CDR1 SGHRS, CDR2 YFSETQ. Germline trimming cut 0 bases from V and 2 bases from J; bases unmatched to any gene: 3. The CDR3 is 16 amino acids. CDR3 nucleotides: TGCGCCAGCAGCTTGGCAGGACAGGGTAACACCGGGGAGCTGTTTTTT. Translated, it gives CASSLAGQGNTGELFF.

This sequence joins TRBV5-1 and TRBJ2-5, with D possibly TRBD1 on 5 matching bases. This CDR3 has 14 residues. V was pared by 0 bases and J by 5 bases, with 11 bases between. Germline CDR1 SGHRS, CDR2 YFSETQ. Here the CDR3 reads CASSLAGNGETQYF. CDR3 DNA sequence: TGCGCCAGCAGCTTGGCAGGGAACGGGGAGACCCAGTACTTC.

This sequence joins TRBV19 and TRBJ1-5; TRBD1 matches 9 bases. This CDR3 contains 14 residues. The ends lost 4 bases at V and 7 bases at J; junction bases unmatched: 5. Looked up from germline, CDR1 is LNHDA and CDR2 is SQIVND (reference sequence). This chain's CDR3 is CASSKGQGGQPQHF. The CDR3 bases are TGTGCCAGTAGTAAGGGACAGGGTGGCCAGCCCCAGCATTTT.

The V gene is TRBV19, the J gene TRBJ1-1; a weak D match, TRBD1 (5 bases). V was pared by 3 bases and J by 6 bases, with 14 bases between. From germline, CDR1 is LNHDA and CDR2 SQIVND (reference sequence). CDR3 size: 14 residues. CDR3 residues: CASSIGRDGAEAFF. The CDR3 region has the DNA TGTGCCAGTAGTATTGGCAGGGACGGGGCTGAAGCTTTCTTT.

This chain uses TRBV2 with TRBJ2-2; a possible D gene is TRBD2 (6 bases). CDR1 is SNHLY, CDR2 FYNNEI, per germline. This CDR3 has 15 amino acids. V was clipped by 2 bases and J by 4 bases, with 11 bases between them. DNA for the CDR3: TGTGCCAGCAGTGAACTAACGGGAGCCACCGGGGAGCTGTTTTTT. It encodes CASSELTGATGELFF.